The next 13 T cell receptor beta chains were all read from a single sample in a study of blood T cell repertoires in COVID-19. TCRdb's copy holds only in-frame clones and misses some; the assay was immunoSEQ multiplex PCR. The top ten hold around 14% of the sample, which has some 160,000 clones, roughly 80% seen once. Material: peripheral blood. Receptors were obtained from a woman at least 80 years old with acute or convalescent COVID-19.

V and J are TRBV28 and TRBJ1-5; D not resolved. The CDR3 length is 12 residues. Between the trimmed V and J ends, which lost 5 bases and 7 bases, there was a span of 9 bases. Germline CDR1 reads MDHEN; CDR2 reads SYDVKM. The CDR3 nucleotides read TGTGCCAGCAGTCCCCCGGGGCAGCCCCAGCATTTT. This gives the protein CASSPPGQPQHF. Full variable domain (outside the CDR3, taken from reference TRBV28 and TRBJ1-5): DVKVTQSSRYLVKRTGEKVFLECVQDMDHENMFWYRQDPGLGLRLIYFSYDVKMKEKGDIPEGYSVSREKKERFSLILESASTNQTSMYLCASSPPGQPQHFGDGTRLSIL.

The genes are TRBV4-1 and TRBJ2-1; D might be TRBD2 (6 bases). The V gene lost 0 bases and the J gene lost 10 bases, with 19 bases spanning the gap. CDR1 and CDR2 from the germline V gene are MGHRA and YSYEKL. CDR3 length equals 16 residues. The CDR3 sequence is CASSQDWAGLGGEQFF. The CDR3 DNA reads TGCGCCAGCAGCCAAGATTGGGCGGGACTCGGCGGGGAGCAGTTCTTC.

This chain joins TRBV7-2 and TRBJ1-2, with D uncertain. Germline V gives CDR1 SGHTA, CDR2 FQGNSA. The CDR3 contains 14 residues. V shed 5 bases and J shed 8 bases, with 18 bases lying between them. The CDR3 loop is CASSQQMGGIGYTF. The CDR3 bases are TGTGCCAGCAGCCAACAGATGGGAGGAATCGGCTACACCTTC.

This clone was observed a single time. V is TRBV28 and J is TRBJ1-4; a weak D match, TRBD1 (6 bases). Germline CDR1 reads MDHEN; CDR2 reads SYDVKM. The CDR3 spans 13 residues. With 2 bases removed from V and 8 bases from J, the gap between germline ends came to 9 bases. CDR3 coding DNA: TGTGCCAGCAGTTTAGGGACATTGGAAAAACTGTTTTTT. Translating gives CASSLGTLEKLFF.

The chain couples TRBV27 to TRBJ1-4; D is ambiguous. This CDR3 contains 14 residues. Trimming removed 6 bases from V and 8 bases from J, with 16 bases in between. Per the germline V gene, CDR1 is MNHEY and CDR2 is SMNVEV (reference sequence). The CDR3 DNA reads as TGTGCCAGCAGACGCCAATCGCCTGGCGAAAAACTGTTTTTT. This translates into CASRRQSPGEKLFF.

The chain carries TRBV5-4 and TRBJ2-5; 7 nucleotides agree with TRBD2. The V gene's germline CDR1 is SGHNT and CDR2 YYREEE (reference sequence). This CDR3 is built from 16 residues. V shed 3 bases, J shed 5 bases, and the junction held 13 bases outside the gene matches. DNA for the CDR3: TGTGCCAGCAGCTCCTCCGGGACTGGGAGGGGCGAGACCCAGTACTTC. This codes for CASSSSGTGRGETQYF.

This clone appeared once. V and J are TRBV13 and TRBJ1-1, with TRBD1 matching over 7 bases. Trimming took 3 bases from V and 8 from J; bases not matched to a gene: 9. The CDR3 loop spans 14 amino acids. Germline CDR1 is PRHDT and CDR2 is FYEKMQ (reference sequence). This CDR3 is CASSFRDSFREAFF. In DNA, the CDR3 is TGTGCCAGCAGCTTCCGGGACAGTTTCAGAGAAGCTTTCTTT.

The rearrangement links TRBV7-2 to TRBJ1-2; 9 bases fit TRBD1. In germline, CDR1 is SGHTA, CDR2 FQGNSA. This CDR3 contains 14 residues. After removal of 3 bases from V and 3 bases from J, the junction contained 2 bases not matched to a gene. The CDR3 bases are TGTGCCAGCAGCTTTAGGACAGGGGACTATGGCTACACCTTC. Translating gives CASSFRTGDYGYTF.

This sequence joins TRBV7-9 and TRBJ1-1; D ambiguous. CDR1 and CDR2 (germline): SEHNR, FQNEAQ (reference sequence). The CDR3 sequence is 13 residues long. Trimming removed 5 bases from V and 1 base from J, with 8 bases in between. The CDR3 protein is CASSATQNTEAFF. The CDR3 coding sequence is TGTGCCAGCAGCGCGACACAGAACACTGAAGCTTTCTTT. Variable domain in full (rest from reference TRBV7-9 and TRBJ1-1): DTGVSQNPRHKITKRGQNVTFRCDPISEHNRLYWYRQTLGQGPEFLTYFQNEAQLEKSRLLSDRFSAERPKGSFSTLEIQRTEQGDSAMYLCASSATQNTEAFFGQGTRLTVV.

The CDR3, as DNA: TGTGCCAGCAGCTCATCAGACAGATCTTATGGCTACACCTTC. It is translated as CASSSSDRSYGYTF. The chain has TRBV11-1 and TRBJ1-2, with D possibly matching TRBD1 (5 bases). The CDR3 contains 14 residues. Germline CDR1 SGHAT, CDR2 FQDESV (reference sequence). V shed 4 bases and J shed 5 bases, with 14 bases lying between them.

This chain connects TRBV6-5 to TRBJ1-3; D is ambiguous. Germline V gene sequence: CDR1 MNHEY, CDR2 SVGAGI. Trimming shortened V by 3 bases and J by 1 base, and 10 bases separated the two germline ends. This CDR3 comprises 15 residues. The CDR3 nucleotides are TGTGCCAGCAGTTATGACGGGAGGTCTGGAAACACCATATATTTT. Translating gives CASSYDGRSGNTIYF.

The chain joins TRBV11-2 to TRBJ2-7; 10 bases are shared with TRBD2. The CDR3 has 16 amino acids. V dropped 6 bases and J dropped 4; count of bases not matched to a gene: 12. Germline V gene sequence: CDR1 SGHAT, CDR2 FQNNGV. CDR3 loop: CASSPQREGGLYEQYF. The DNA of the CDR3 is TGTGCCAGCAGTCCCCAGCGGGAGGGGGGCTTATACGAGCAGTACTTC. Together with reference TRBV11-2 and TRBJ2-7, the CDR3 gives the full variable domain: EAGVAQSPRYKIIEKRQSVAFWCNPISGHATLYWYQQILGQGPKLLIQFQNNGVVDDSQLPKDRFSAERLKGVDSTLKIQPAKLEDSAVYLCASSPQREGGLYEQYFGPGTRLTVT.

The chain has TRBV18 and TRBJ2-3; D might be TRBD2 (6 bases). Trimming cost V 3 bases and J 3 bases, with 10 bases left between them. The germline V gene encodes CDR1 KGHSH and CDR2 LQKENI. The CDR3 length is 14 residues. CDR3 nucleotide sequence: TGTGCCAGCTCACCGGGAGGAGTAACAGATACGCAGTATTTT. Its protein is CASSPGGVTDTQYF. The full variable domain, with the rest looked up from reference TRBV18 and TRBJ2-3, is NAGVMQNPRHLVRRRGQEARLRCSPMKGHSHVYWYRQLPEEGLKFMVYLQKENIIDESGMPKERFSAEFPKEGPSILRIQQVVRGDSAAYFCASSPGGVTDTQYFGPGTRLTVL.